These 21 T cell receptor beta chains were sequenced from one sample in a study of prognosis after radiotherapy for stage I lung cancer. Two-round multiplex PCR on genomic DNA was the method by which TCR beta CDR3 was amplified. Round-one PCR had primers specific to each TRBV and TRBJ gene. Each CDR3 protein gets one entry after TCRdb re-called the multiplex PCR reads with MiXCR. The top ten clones hold 8% to 9.5% of a sample with 45,000 to 60,000 distinct CDR3 sequences, less than 35% of them seen once. Sample: PBMCs, taken before or after stereotactic body radiation therapy (not recorded which). All receptors derive from a donor aged 50 or older with non-small cell lung cancer.

This clonotype was seen repeatedly, ten times or more. The rearrangement joins TRBV19 to TRBJ2-3; D is unresolved. The V gene lost 7 bases and the J gene lost 5 bases, with 16 bases spanning the gap. The CDR3 is 14 amino acids. Germline V gene data show CDR1 as LNHDA and CDR2 as SQIVND (reference sequence). The CDR3 protein is CASNQIGEVDTQYF. The CDR3, as DNA: TGTGCCAGTAATCAGATTGGAGAGGTAGATACGCAGTATTTT.

The sample holds many counts of this clonotype. The chain links TRBV12-3 or TRBV12-4 to TRBJ2-1; TRBD2 matches 7 bases. Trimming took 1 base from V and 4 from J; bases not matched to a gene: 7. The CDR3 sequence is 16 residues long. CDR3 DNA: TGTGCCAGCAGTTTAGTGGGCGGGAGTGTGTACAATGAGCAGTTCTTC. It is translated as CASSLVGGSVYNEQFF.

The gene calls are TRBV7-2 and TRBJ1-1; TRBD1 matches 7 bases. This CDR3 has 15 residues. V dropped 5 bases and J dropped 0; count of bases not matched to a gene: 6. Germline CDR1 and CDR2: SGHTA and FQGNSA. CDR3 sequence (DNA): TGTGCCAGCAGCGCAGCTACAGGGGTGAACACTGAAGCTTTCTTT. Protein sequence: CASSAATGVNTEAFF.

In its sample, this clonotype was seen many times. A read error is possible here, since a much larger clone lies one base away. The chain joins TRBV11-1 to TRBJ2-2; tentatively, D is TRBD2 (6 bases). Germline CDR1 SGHAT, CDR2 FQDESV (reference sequence). The CDR3 contains 15 residues. The CDR3 DNA reads TGTGCCGGCAGCGGGTGGGTCATCGGCTCCGGGGAGCTGTTTTTT. Its translation: CAGSGWVIGSGELFF.

In this sample, this clonotype turned up many times. The CDR3 sequence: CASSVASSGYETQYF. The CDR3 DNA reads as TGTGCCAGCAGCGTAGCATCTAGCGGCTACGAGACCCAGTACTTC. J is TRBJ2-5 and V is TRBV9; 7 bases map to TRBD2. Germline lookup yields CDR1 SGDLS and CDR2 YYNGEE. The length of the CDR3 is 15 residues. V was pared by 0 bases and J by 5 bases, with 7 bases of the junction left unmatched.

To note about this clonotype: Possible read error: a much larger clone is one base away. This sequence joins TRBV10-3 and TRBJ2-7, with 11 bases that match TRBD2. Germline V gene sequence: CDR1 ENHRY, CDR2 SYGVKD. The CDR3 runs 14 residues. The CDR3 is CAICESSGRSEQYF. The DNA for the CDR3 is TGTGCCATCTGTGAGTCTAGCGGGAGGAGCGAGCAGTACTTC.

This clonotype was observed at least ten times. The J gene is TRBJ2-3, the V gene TRBV7-3; 8 bases line up with TRBD1. There are 14 residues in the CDR3. With 3 bases clipped from V and 3 bases from J, the junction kept 2 bases outside the gene matches. Germline values: CDR1 SGHTA, CDR2 FQGTGA. DNA of the CDR3: TGTGCCAGCAGCTTTACAGGGGGTACAGATACGCAGTATTTT. It codes for CASSFTGGTDTQYF. Looking up the rest from reference TRBV7-3 and TRBJ2-3 gives the full variable domain: GAGVSQTPSNKVTEKGKYVELRCDPISGHTALYWYRQSLGQGPEFLIYFQGTGAADDSGLPNDRFFAVRPEGSVSTLKIQRTERGDSAVYLCASSFTGGTDTQYFGPGTRLTVL.

In its sample, this clonotype is medium-sized (0.01 to 0.1%). V usage is TRBV20-1 and J usage is TRBJ1-6; possible D gene TRBD1, 6 bases. CDR1 DFQATT and CDR2 SNEGSKA come from the germline V gene (reference sequence). The CDR3 has 16 amino acids. V was pared by 1 base and J by 7 bases, with 17 bases between. This CDR3 reads CSARVPGEVSNSPLHF. The CDR3 nucleotides are TGCAGTGCTAGAGTTCCAGGGGAGGTTTCGAATTCACCCCTCCACTTT.

There are many counts of this clonotype. CDR3 DNA: TGTGCCAGCAGCTCAGGACCACCAACTTCCTACGAGCAGTACTTC. Encoded protein: CASSSGPPTSYEQYF. The chain recombines TRBV7-3 with TRBJ2-7; D unclear. Trimming pared 4 bases from V and 1 base from J, leaving 14 bases between. The germline V gene has CDR1 SGHTA and CDR2 FQGTGA. This CDR3 region has 15 residues.

The sample holds many counts of this clonotype. This chain links TRBV27 with TRBJ1-1; D is perhaps TRBD1 (6 bases). The V and J ends lost 5 bases and 1 base respectively, with 14 bases between them. CDR1 MNHEY and CDR2 SMNVEV come from the germline V gene (reference sequence). There are 15 residues in the CDR3. Written as DNA, the CDR3 is TGTGCCAGCAGTCCGATAGACAGGAAGAACACTGAAGCTTTCTTT. Translating gives CASSPIDRKNTEAFF.

This clonotype has a count of ten or more. V is TRBV6-2 or TRBV6-3 and J is TRBJ2-4; 7 bases align to TRBD2. V trimming: 0 bases; J trimming: 3 bases; junction bases outside the gene matches: 2. Germline CDR1 is MNHEY and CDR2 is SVGEGT. The CDR3 extends over 15 amino acids. This CDR3 reads CASSYSTSDKNIQYF. The CDR3 DNA is TGTGCCAGCAGTTACTCAACTAGCGACAAAAACATTCAGTACTTC.

Ten or more counts support this clonotype. The V call is TRBV18, the J call TRBJ1-2; unclear D gene. V lost 2 bases and J lost 4, with 14 bases in between. The V gene's germline CDR1 is KGHSH and CDR2 LQKENI. This CDR3 spans 15 amino acids. The chain's CDR3 is CASSPATAARYGYTF. The CDR3 DNA reads as TGTGCCAGCTCACCAGCGACGGCCGCCCGCTATGGCTACACCTTC.

In regard to this clonotype: A single base separates this from a much larger clone, so it may be a read error. The chain uses TRBV20-1 and TRBJ2-5, with D perhaps TRBD2 (6 bases). V gave up 8 bases and J gave up 4 bases, with 17 bases separating them. CDR1 is DFQATT, CDR2 SNEGSKA, per germline (reference sequence). CDR3 length: 13 residues. The CDR3 reads CSPRAGLGETQYF. CDR3 coding DNA: TGCAGTCCGAGGGCGGGATTGGGAGAGACCCAGTACTTC.

This clonotype occurred many times. The chain uses TRBV6-5 and TRBJ1-1; TRBD1 matches at 8 bases. The CDR3 runs 15 residues. Germline trimming cut 2 bases from V and 2 bases from J; bases unmatched to any gene: 4. CDR1 is MNHEY and CDR2 is SVGAGI in the germline V gene. CDR3 in amino acids: CASSYRTGTNTEAFF. The CDR3 coding sequence is TGTGCCAGCAGTTACCGGACAGGGACCAACACTGAAGCTTTCTTT.

In its sample, this clonotype was seen many times. The genes are TRBV6-2 or TRBV6-3 and TRBJ2-7, with D perhaps TRBD1 or TRBD2 (6 bases each). Trimming pared 4 bases from V and 2 bases from J, leaving 24 bases between. Germline-derived CDR1 and CDR2 are MNHEY and SVGEGT. This CDR3 comprises 18 residues. CDR3 nucleotide sequence: TGTGCCAGCAGTTCCGCTCCGGGGAGACGAGGGGGGACCTACGAGCAGTACTTC. This translates into CASSSAPGRRGGTYEQYF.

This clonotype was recorded only once. The chain combines TRBV28 with TRBJ1-2; tentatively, D is TRBD1 (5 bases). Germline loops: CDR1 MDHEN, CDR2 SYDVKM. Between the trimmed V and J ends, which lost 2 bases and 7 bases, there was a span of 20 bases. The CDR3 consists of 16 residues. CDR3 residues: CASSLNHPDVRGGYTF. In nucleotides, the CDR3 is TGTGCCAGCAGTTTAAACCACCCGGACGTGAGGGGTGGCTACACCTTC.

This clonotype was seen at least ten times. This chain joins TRBV12-3 or TRBV12-4 and TRBJ1-2; no firm D call. The CDR3 runs 19 residues. Trimming removed 0 bases from V and 1 base from J, with 21 bases in between. The CDR3 sequence: CASSLARRVGASFNYGYTF. DNA for the CDR3: TGTGCCAGCAGTTTAGCGCGAAGGGTCGGCGCCTCCTTTAACTATGGCTACACCTTC.

With respect to this clonotype: This may be a read error: a much more frequent sequence differs by one nucleotide. V usage is TRBV27 and J usage is TRBJ1-2, with 7 bases identical to TRBD1. Germline loops: CDR1 MNHEY, CDR2 SMNVEV (reference sequence). This CDR3 has 15 amino acids. The CDR3 here is CASSRQGSSNCGYTF. CDR3 bases: TGTGCCAGCAGTCGACAGGGCTCTTCTAACTGTGGCTACACCTTC.

This clonotype was seen a handful of times. This may stem from a read error, because a much larger clone lies one nucleotide away. This chain links TRBV7-2 with TRBJ2-3; 14 bases are a match to TRBD2. The CDR3 contains 17 residues. The V and J ends lost 5 bases and 0 bases, in that order; junction bases with no gene match: 4. Germline values: CDR1 SGHTA, CDR2 FQGNSA. CDR3 nucleotide sequence: TGTGCCAGCAGCAGCGGACTAGCGGGAGGCAGCACAGATACGCAGTATTTT. Its protein is CASSSGLAGGSTDTQYF.

This clonotype has a count of ten or more. The gene calls are TRBV6-1 and TRBJ2-7, with TRBD1 matching 7 bases. CDR3 size: 14 residues. From germline, CDR1 is MNHNS and CDR2 SASEGT. V lost 7 bases, J lost 4 bases, and 10 bases stayed unmatched. This CDR3 reads CASTNRGQTYEQYF. CDR3 nucleotides: TGTGCCAGCACCAATAGGGGACAGACTTACGAGCAGTACTTC.

As concerns this clonotype: It may be a read error: a sequence one base away is much more abundant. V usage is TRBV10-3 and J usage is TRBJ2-1; possibly TRBD2 for D (7 bases). CDR3 length equals 16 residues. Germline lookup yields CDR1 ENHRY and CDR2 SYGVKD. This CDR3 is CAISGGPGTIYNEHFF. The CDR3 nucleotides read TGTGCCATCAGCGGGGGGCCAGGGACCATTTACAATGAGCATTTCTTC.